The 3 T cell receptor beta chains presented below share a single source sample, sequenced in a study of brain T cells in children with intractable seizures. Profiled with immunoSEQ multiplex PCR; TCRdb holds only in-frame clones, not every one. The sample yields roughly 80,000 clones, more than 75% seen once. The specimen comprised peripheral blood, sampled at surgery. These receptor sequences come from a girl aged 2 to 9 with Rasmussen encephalitis and intractable seizures.

This sequence joins TRBV11-2 and TRBJ2-1, with a possible D match to TRBD1 (6 bases). CDR1 is SGHAT and CDR2 is FQNNGV in the germline V gene. The CDR3 is made up of 14 amino acids. Trimming took 1 base from V and 7 from J, leaving 11 bases between them. CDR3: CASSLGTGINEQFF. The CDR3, as DNA: TGTGCCAGCAGCTTAGGAACAGGGATAAATGAGCAGTTCTTC.

This chain uses TRBV11-2 with TRBJ1-5; the D is unclear. V gave up 4 bases and J gave up 7 bases, with 11 bases separating them. From germline, CDR1 is SGHAT and CDR2 FQNNGV. This CDR3 comprises 13 residues. The DNA of the CDR3 is TGTGCCAGCAGCTGGTCCCCGAGCCAGCCCCAGCATTTT. It yields the protein CASSWSPSQPQHF.

The rearrangement uses TRBV19 and TRBJ1-1; TRBD1 might be the D (5 bases). The CDR3 spans 17 residues. Germline V gives CDR1 LNHDA, CDR2 SQIVND (reference sequence). V shed 3 bases and J shed 0 bases, with 17 bases lying between them. The CDR3 bases are TGTGCCAGTAGTATTCAGGGAAGATCCGGTATGAACACTGAAGCTTTCTTT. Encoded protein: CASSIQGRSGMNTEAFF.